This T cell receptor (beta chain) was identified in a study of T cell repertoires in cytomegalovirus infection. The CDR3 covers 13 residues. V shed 4 bases and J 7 bases; nucleotides not matched to a gene: 4. TCRdb passed the reads through MiXCR, listing each CDR3 protein once. The data show nearly 450,000 distinct CDR3 sequences, 30% to 40% seen once. The clonotype originates from a human donor in good health (CMV status not recorded). Some clones in this sample may be carry-over from other donors' samples. The sample was PBMCs. The rearrangement links TRBV23-1 to TRBJ2-1; 7 positions match TRBD1. TRBV23-1 is reported as an ORF; its role is uncertain. The DNA for the CDR3 is TGCGCCAGCAGTCTAACCAGGGGGAATGAGCAGTTCTTC. Translated, it gives CASSLTRGNEQFF.